The T cell receptor (beta chain) under discussion was sequenced for a study of blood T cell repertoires in COVID-19 (dated by TCRdb to the early 2020s). Concerning the study at large: Collaborator samples came from the United States, Italy and Spain and covered acute and convalescent phases of COVID-19. Sample metadata almost always included a de-identified subject ID, COVID-19 status, age in years and sex. The material from the prospective study consisted of cDNA or gDNA derived from T cells, B-cell-depleted T cells, or PBMCs. The samples were drawn from the first 160 participants of the ongoing ImmuneRACE study and from under 1,500 subjects provided by 6 global collaborators. The repertoires were released in a freely available public database meant as a resource for research on the immune response to SARS-CoV-2. Subjects who had been exposed to COVID-19, were actively infected with it, or had recovered from it provided the deeply sampled blood TCRbeta repertoires that made up the dataset. HLA class I and class II types, where available, came from metadata supplied by the sample provider rather than from assay-based typing.

From the germline V gene, CDR1 is SGHRS and CDR2 is YFSETQ. At the junction V is shortened by 0 bases and J by 4 bases, with 4 bases in between. The CDR3, from cysteine to phenylalanine, totals 12 residues. The entry retains the CDR3 DNA only, 36 bases that are in frame from base 1. About this clone: What this receptor recognizes is not known. Base qualities are not recorded, but no much larger clone differs from it by a single base.

General study outcomes and caveats: The amount of clinical and demographic metadata varied by source and participant and was provided uncurated.

Whole blood was collected in K2EDTA tubes by collaborating institutions according to the institutions' own protocols. For TCRbeta analysis, collaborators shipped samples as frozen whole blood, isolated PBMCs, or DNA extracted from either of those sample types. TCRbeta CDR3 regions were amplified from genomic DNA using the immunoSEQ Assay, a bias-controlled multiplex PCR. Processing in the source paper ran as follows. Nucleated cell counts per sample were estimated from amplification of reference gene primers within the assay. To quantify the absolute abundance of each unique TCRbeta CDR3 rearrangement, sequence reads were collapsed and filtered. For each sample, productive Simpson clonality was calculated as the square root of Simpson's diversity index across productive rearrangements. TCRdb carries this immuneACCESS record with in-frame sequences only. Its versions omit some clonotypes, under half of them owing to an unresolved V gene in the studies checked, with the rest unexplained. The DNA was the basis for D and trimming; V, J and clone size are from that table. Counted in this sample were 87,000 or so clones; approximately 88% of them appeared once. Together, the top ten hold 11% of the sample.

The sequencing sample was made of peripheral blood. This chain is built from TRBV5-1 and TRBJ1-1, with no confidently assigned D gene. The TCR comes from an elderly man with acute or convalescent COVID-19. The DNA sequence is TGCGCCAGCAGCTTGGAGAGCACTGAAGCTTTCTTT. This yields the protein CASSLESTEAFF.